These 26 T cell receptor beta chains were all obtained from the same sample, sequenced in a study of T cell responses to AZD1222 COVID-19 vaccine. Data came from immunoSEQ multiplex PCR; TCRdb stores just in-frame clones and leaves some out. The sample contains 90,000 to 110,000 clones, around 87% of which appear only once. The material was peripheral blood, obtained on day 0 of AZD1222 vaccination. The receptors shown here come from an adult in good health.

This chain joins TRBV7-2 and TRBJ2-7, with a weak D call TRBD1 (6 bases). CDR1 is SGHTA, CDR2 FQGNSA, per germline. The CDR3 sequence is 15 residues long. V was cut by 1 base and J by 5 bases, with 15 bases left in between. CDR3 amino acids: CASSLGDDRFDEQYF. The DNA of the CDR3 is TGTGCCAGCAGCTTAGGAGACGACAGGTTTGACGAGCAGTACTTC.

This clone was recorded only once. The genes are TRBV7-2 and TRBJ2-5; D is possibly TRBD1 (5 bases). The V gene's germline CDR1 is SGHTA and CDR2 FQGNSA. V was trimmed by 5 bases and J by 4 bases, leaving 11 bases between them. The CDR3 loop spans 13 amino acids. As DNA, the CDR3 is TGTGCCAGCAGCCCAAACAGGAGAGAGACCCAGTACTTC. It is translated as CASSPNRRETQYF.

V is TRBV28 and J is TRBJ2-1, with D maybe TRBD2 (5 bases). The CDR3 contains 12 residues. Germline V gene sequence: CDR1 MDHEN, CDR2 SYDVKM. Trimming left V 3 bases short and J 10 bases short, with 10 bases between. The CDR3 DNA reads as TGTGCCAGCAGTTTGGAGACTACAGAGCAGTTCTTC. This sequence encodes CASSLETTEQFF.

CDR3 loop: CASSYSVPLAGEHGELFF. The DNA for the CDR3 is TGTGCCAGCAGTTACTCGGTTCCACTAGCGGGAGAACACGGGGAGCTGTTTTTT. The rearrangement links TRBV6-2 or TRBV6-3 to TRBJ2-2; 11 bases line up with TRBD2. Germline V gene lookup returns CDR1 MNHEY and CDR2 SVGEGT. The CDR3 covers 18 residues. V lost 0 bases to trimming and J lost 7 bases; unmatched junction nucleotides: 10.

The chain carries TRBV30 and TRBJ1-1, with D perhaps TRBD1 (5 bases). The V gene's germline CDR1 is GTSNPN and CDR2 SVGIG (reference sequence). Trimming left V 3 bases short and J 0 bases short, with 17 bases between. The CDR3 length is 16 residues. CDR3 residues: CAWSEGQPLMNTEAFF. The CDR3 bases are TGTGCCTGGAGCGAGGGGCAGCCGCTCATGAACACTGAAGCTTTCTTT.

This rearrangement joins TRBV11-2 to TRBJ2-7; D is ambiguous. V was cut by 0 bases and J by 0 bases, with 12 bases left in between. CDR3 length: 16 amino acids. Looked up from germline, CDR1 is SGHAT and CDR2 is FQNNGV. The CDR3 nucleotides are TGTGCCAGCAGCTTAGAGAGCCAGCTAAGCTCCTACGAGCAGTACTTC. Translation: CASSLESQLSSYEQYF.

This chain uses TRBV18 with TRBJ1-1; TRBD1 matches 7 bases. This CDR3 has 13 residues. V shed 3 bases and J 5 bases; nucleotides not matched to a gene: 3. Germline CDR1 is KGHSH and CDR2 is LQKENI. The CDR3 protein is CASSPQGETEAFF. The CDR3 region has the DNA TGTGCCAGCTCACCCCAGGGGGAGACTGAAGCTTTCTTT.

This clone came up once. The chain carries TRBV7-9 and TRBJ2-1, with TRBD2 matching 8 bases. V lost 4 bases to trimming and J lost 0 bases; unmatched junction nucleotides: 2. Germline V gives CDR1 SEHNR, CDR2 FQNEAQ (reference sequence). The CDR3 has 15 amino acids. The CDR3 DNA is TGTGCCAGCAGCTCGGGAGGGAGCTCCTACAATGAGCAGTTCTTC. Its protein product is CASSSGGSSYNEQFF.

This rearrangement joins TRBV6-5 to TRBJ1-6; 8 nucleotides line up with TRBD1. Per germline, CDR1 MNHEY and CDR2 SVGAGI. The CDR3 length is 15 residues. Unmatched junction bases numbered 4, after V lost 2 bases and J lost 7 bases. CDR3 nucleotide sequence: TGTGCCAGCAGTTACGGGACAGGAGTAAATTCACCCCTCCACTTT. Its protein product is CASSYGTGVNSPLHF.

This clone was detected once. The chain recombines TRBV7-2 with TRBJ1-4, with D uncertain. This CDR3 region has 15 residues. Germline CDR1 and CDR2: SGHTA and FQGNSA. Trimming took 1 base from V and 0 from J, leaving 6 bases between them. In DNA form, the CDR3 reads TGTGCCAGCAGCTTAGAGCAGGCAACTAATGAAAAACTGTTTTTT. It encodes CASSLEQATNEKLFF. The full variable domain, rest sourced from reference TRBV7-2 and TRBJ1-4, is GAGVSQSPSNKVTEKGKDVELRCDPISGHTALYWYRQSLGQGLEFLIYFQGNSAPDKSGLPSDRFSAERTGGSVSTLTIQRTQQEDSAVYLCASSLEQATNEKLFFGSGTQLSVL.

This clone was counted between two and nine times. This sequence joins TRBV14 and TRBJ2-7, with TRBD1 matching over 7 bases. This CDR3 comprises 22 residues. The J segment lost 2 bases and the V segment lost 1 base, leaving 26 bases of the junction unmatched. CDR1 is SGHDN and CDR2 is FVKESK in the germline V gene. CDR3 sequence reads: CASSQGPVVRHNRGGAPYEQYF. CDR3 coding DNA: TGTGCCAGCAGCCAAGGCCCGGTCGTTCGACACAACCGAGGGGGCGCTCCCTACGAGCAGTACTTC.

The rearrangement uses TRBV2 and TRBJ2-7, with 9 bases aligning to TRBD1. The germline V gene has CDR1 SNHLY and CDR2 FYNNEI. The CDR3 runs 14 residues. V gave up 5 bases and J gave up 3 bases; unmatched junction bases: 5. The chain's CDR3 is CASSSSTGGYEQYF. The CDR3 DNA is TGTGCCAGCAGTAGTTCGACAGGGGGCTACGAGCAGTACTTC.

J is TRBJ2-3 and V is TRBV2; D ambiguous. The V end lost 2 bases, the J end lost 5 bases, and 8 bases lay between the germline ends. Germline CDR1 is SNHLY and CDR2 is FYNNEI. The CDR3 spans 13 residues. The CDR3 spells CASSEQPRDTQYF. CDR3 DNA sequence: TGTGCCAGCAGTGAACAGCCTAGAGATACGCAGTATTTT.

Comment on this clone: Additional DNA sequences in this sample encode the identical CDR3. The V gene is TRBV28, the J gene TRBJ1-2, with D unresolved. Germline V gene sequence: CDR1 MDHEN, CDR2 SYDVKM. CDR3 length: 13 residues. Trimming left V 1 base short and J 5 bases short, with 8 bases between. The CDR3 nucleotides are TGTGCCAGCAGTTTATTATCAGGATATGGCTACACCTTC. Its protein product is CASSLLSGYGYTF.

V gene TRBV29-1 combines with J gene TRBJ1-2, with 8 bases that match TRBD1. After removal of 5 bases from V and 8 bases from J, the junction contained 10 bases not matched to a gene. Germline lookup yields CDR1 SQVTM and CDR2 ANQGSEA. The CDR3 contains 13 residues. Here the CDR3 reads CSVYGRGPGGYTF. In DNA form, the CDR3 reads TGCAGCGTTTACGGCAGGGGGCCAGGAGGCTACACCTTC.

This chain links TRBV3-1 (or the pseudogene TRBV3-2) with TRBJ1-5; the D is unclear. Trimming left V 1 base short and J 4 bases short, with 5 bases between. CDR3 length equals 13 residues. Germline V lookup: CDR1 LGHDT, CDR2 YNNKEL (reference sequence). The CDR3 DNA is TGTGCCAGCAGCCAAGTTCCGAATCAGCCCCAGCATTTT. It codes for CASSQVPNQPQHF.

The sample holds one count of this clone. The rearrangement joins TRBV19 to TRBJ1-1; unclear D gene. V was clipped by 3 bases and J by 5 bases, with 7 bases between them. CDR1 LNHDA and CDR2 SQIVND come from the germline V gene (reference sequence). The CDR3 consists of 12 residues. The CDR3 sequence: CASSMDRTEAFF. CDR3 DNA sequence: TGTGCCAGTAGTATGGATAGAACTGAAGCTTTCTTT. Filled out from reference TRBV19 and TRBJ1-1, the complete variable domain reads DGGITQSPKYLFRKEGQNVTLSCEQNLNHDAMYWYRQDPGQGLRLIYYSQIVNDFQKGDIAEGYSVSREKKESFPLTVTSAQKNPTAFYLCASSMDRTEAFFGQGTRLTVV.

V and J are TRBV28 and TRBJ2-5; D is unclear. The CDR3 is 16 residues long. The germline V gene encodes CDR1 MDHEN and CDR2 SYDVKM. V was trimmed by 6 bases and J by 2 bases, leaving 19 bases between them. The CDR3 nucleotides read TGTGCCAGCAGCGCTGACGGCTCCCAGCCGCAAGAGACCCAGTACTTC. Encoded protein: CASSADGSQPQETQYF. The whole variable domain, remainder taken from reference TRBV28 and TRBJ2-5, is DVKVTQSSRYLVKRTGEKVFLECVQDMDHENMFWYRQDPGLGLRLIYFSYDVKMKEKGDIPEGYSVSREKKERFSLILESASTNQTSMYLCASSADGSQPQETQYFGPGTRLLVL.

The chain employs TRBV10-1 and TRBJ2-5; possible D gene TRBD1, 6 bases. Germline CDR1 is WNHNN and CDR2 is SYGVQD (reference sequence). The ends were cut back, 11 bases at V and 2 bases at J, with 12 bases in the middle. The length of the CDR3 is 12 residues. CDR3 nucleotides: TGCGCCTGCCAGGGGTCACAAGAGACCCAGTACTTC. It yields the protein CACQGSQETQYF.

The chain uses TRBV7-3 and TRBJ2-1; perhaps TRBD2 as D (5 bases). The V and J ends lost 3 bases and 8 bases respectively, with 11 bases between them. CDR3 length equals 13 residues. The germline gives CDR1 SGHTA, CDR2 FQGTGA. CDR3 coding DNA: TGTGCCAGCAGCTTCGGGATTGCGGATGAGCAGTTCTTC. Residues: CASSFGIADEQFF.

The genes are TRBV13 and TRBJ2-1; 8 bases fit TRBD1. Germline values: CDR1 PRHDT, CDR2 FYEKMQ (reference sequence). Germline trimming cut 5 bases from V and 5 bases from J; bases unmatched to any gene: 8. This CDR3 is 15 amino acids long. The CDR3 nucleotides are TGTGCCAGCAGCGCACGAGGACAGGGCAACAATGAGCAGTTCTTC. It yields the protein CASSARGQGNNEQFF. Variable domain in full (rest from reference TRBV13 and TRBJ2-1): AAGVIQSPRHLIKEKRETATLKCYPIPRHDTVYWYQQGPGQDPQFLISFYEKMQSDKGSIPDRFSAQQFSDYHSELNMSSLELGDSALYFCASSARGQGNNEQFFGPGTRLTVL.

The chain carries TRBV6-2 or TRBV6-3 and TRBJ2-2, with D maybe TRBD1 (6 bases). Trimming cost V 6 bases and J 2 bases, with 13 bases left between them. The CDR3 is 15 residues long. CDR1 is MNHEY, CDR2 SVGEGT, per germline. The CDR3 bases are TGTGCCAGCAGCGGGGACACCACAAACACCGGGGAGCTGTTTTTT. It encodes CASSGDTTNTGELFF.

The chain has TRBV7-2 and TRBJ2-5; 9 bases map to TRBD1. Trimming at V came to 3 bases and at J to 4 bases, leaving 3 bases not matched to a gene. CDR1 and CDR2 (germline): SGHTA, FQGNSA. The CDR3 spans 14 residues. The CDR3 DNA follows: TGTGCCAGCAGCTTTCTGACAGGGGGAGAGACCCAGTACTTC. As protein: CASSFLTGGETQYF.

This clone is a singleton in its sample. The chain couples TRBV2 to TRBJ2-1; perhaps TRBD1 as D (7 bases). Germline-derived CDR1 and CDR2 are SNHLY and FYNNEI. The CDR3 loop spans 12 amino acids. Between the trimmed V and J ends, which lost 5 bases and 8 bases, there was a span of 10 bases. This CDR3 is CASSTGEDEQFF. In nucleotides, the CDR3 is TGTGCCAGCAGTACAGGGGAGGATGAGCAGTTCTTC.

The CDR3 region has the DNA TGTGCCAGCAGTGGGTCCTATAATTCACCCCTCCACTTT. Translated, it gives CASSGSYNSPLHF. The chain couples TRBV2 to TRBJ1-6; no clear D. Germline V CDR1 and CDR2: SNHLY, FYNNEI. The CDR3 has 13 amino acids. Between the trimmed V and J ends, which lost 4 bases and 1 base, there was a span of 2 bases.

The V call is TRBV21-1, the J call TRBJ2-7; the listed D gene, TRBD1, was not tested against the DNA. TRBV21-1 is assigned pseudogene status. This CDR3 has 13 residues. This chain's CDR3 is CASPGQGWDGQYF. CDR3 nucleotide sequence: TGTGCCAGCCCGGGACAGGGATGGGATGGGCAGTACTTC.